The entry below describes one TCR beta chain. The junction differs from germline at one of its ends, possibly a read error. The data are from a study of tumor-infiltrating lymphocytes in primary liver carcinoma. Background on the study: Samples yielded about 3.5 to 7.5 million productive TCRbeta reads, similar across tissue types.

The template, roughly 550 ng total RNA, yielded TCR beta cDNA made with a constant-region primer. Library construction for TCR beta comprised three nested multiplex PCR rounds performed with slightly modified ARM-PCR. For about 11 cycles apiece, the opening two PCR rounds ran with TRBV1-TRBV30 forward primers and a C-beta reverse primer. A single record per CDR3 protein comes from TCRdb applying MiXCR to the multiplex PCR reads. There are some 55,000 distinct CDR3 sequences in the sample; about 73% occur only once, and less than 30% lies in the top ten. The source material, 20-30 mg of unsorted bulk tissue, was used to co-extract RNA and DNA. CDR1 SGHAT and CDR2 FQNNGV come from the germline V gene. CDR3 length equals 16 residues.

V usage is TRBV11-2 and J usage is TRBJ2-3; 9 nucleotides match TRBD2. The clonotype comes from a man in his forties with primary liver carcinoma and hepatitis B virus infection. The sequenced material came from liver tumor tissue from sampling region 2. Subset meaning: tumor region T2, inferior pole. The CDR3 region is CASSPPTSGGTDSQYF. CDR3 DNA sequence: TGTGCCAGCAGCCCCCCGACTAGCGGTGGCACAGATTCGCAGTATTTT.